The rows below give T cell receptor beta chains drawn from one sample of a study of OX40 agonist ivuxolimab in advanced cancers. Sequencing used immunoSEQ multiplex PCR; TCRdb keeps in-frame clones, though not all of them. The profile covers 20,000 to 25,000 clones, with roughly 83% appearing a single time and 30% to 40% taken by the ten largest. The sample consisted of CD4+ or CD8+ T cells sorted from blood, taken in a trial of the OX40 agonist ivuxolimab. The receptors originated from an adult with an advanced solid tumor such as melanoma, head and neck, liver or kidney cancer. Each CDR3 is given with its conserved first and last residue. Size is omitted from some rows. Given values are once, few, many or a class for expanded clones.

CDR3aa: CASSQLGAKNIQYF; abundance: -; v_gene: TRBV6-1; j_gene: TRBJ2-4
CDR3aa: CASSVDVAGGYEQYF; abundance: medium-sized; v_gene: TRBV9; j_gene: TRBJ2-7
CDR3aa: CASSGFGGNQPQHF; abundance: -; v_gene: TRBV19; j_gene: TRBJ1-5
CDR3aa: CASSLARSTDTQYF; abundance: -; v_gene: TRBV27; j_gene: TRBJ2-3
CDR3aa: CASSPGSGFAEQYF; abundance: -; v_gene: TRBV27; j_gene: TRBJ2-7
CDR3aa: CAWRTLAEYNEQFF; abundance: medium-sized; v_gene: TRBV30; j_gene: TRBJ2-1
CDR3aa: CASSVAGERGDEQFF; abundance: -; v_gene: TRBV9; j_gene: TRBJ2-1
CDR3aa: CASSDRGARNEQFF; abundance: -; v_gene: TRBV6-1; j_gene: TRBJ2-1
CDR3aa: CASSLVPVDEKLFF; abundance: -; v_gene: TRBV7-9; j_gene: TRBJ1-4
CDR3aa: CASRDSLNTEAFF; abundance: few; v_gene: TRBV4-1; j_gene: TRBJ1-1
CDR3aa: CASSGRGDQETQYF; abundance: -; v_gene: TRBV9; j_gene: TRBJ2-5
CDR3aa: CASSLDSSYNEQFF; abundance: -; v_gene: TRBV5-1; j_gene: TRBJ2-1
CDR3aa: CASSLSTYEQYF; abundance: -; v_gene: TRBV6-6; j_gene: TRBJ2-7
CDR3aa: CASSLSRAGQETQYF; abundance: -; v_gene: TRBV7-9; j_gene: TRBJ2-5
CDR3aa: CATQRATDRPSYEQYF; abundance: -; v_gene: TRBV27; j_gene: TRBJ2-7
CDR3aa: CASSHNEQFF; abundance: -; v_gene: TRBV28; j_gene: TRBJ2-1
CDR3aa: CAGEGSSYEQYF; abundance: -; v_gene: TRBV7-6; j_gene: TRBJ2-7
CDR3aa: CASSPWYGTDTQYF; abundance: -; v_gene: TRBV9; j_gene: TRBJ2-3
CDR3aa: CASSPPPGQGAYEQYF; abundance: once; v_gene: TRBV7-9; j_gene: TRBJ2-7
CDR3aa: CASTAPRVGSGSRHNEQFF; abundance: few; v_gene: TRBV7-9; j_gene: TRBJ2-1
CDR3aa: CASSFVGNTEAFF; abundance: -; v_gene: TRBV7-9; j_gene: TRBJ1-1
CDR3aa: CSVEDLAGQSSYNEQFF; abundance: medium-sized; v_gene: TRBV29-1; j_gene: TRBJ2-1